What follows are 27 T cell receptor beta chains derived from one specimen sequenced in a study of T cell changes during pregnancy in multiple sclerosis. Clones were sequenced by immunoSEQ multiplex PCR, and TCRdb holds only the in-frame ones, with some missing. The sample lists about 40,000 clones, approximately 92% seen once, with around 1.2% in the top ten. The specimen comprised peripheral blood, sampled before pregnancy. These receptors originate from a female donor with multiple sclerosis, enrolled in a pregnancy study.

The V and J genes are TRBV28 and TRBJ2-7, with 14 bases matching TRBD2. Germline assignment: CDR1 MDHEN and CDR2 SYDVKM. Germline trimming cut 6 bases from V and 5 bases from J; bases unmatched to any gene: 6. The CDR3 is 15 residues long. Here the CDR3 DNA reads TGTGCCAGCAGGCCGGGACTAGCGGGAGACGACGAGCAGTACTTC. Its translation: CASRPGLAGDDEQYF. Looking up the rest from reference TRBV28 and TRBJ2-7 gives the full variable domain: DVKVTQSSRYLVKRTGEKVFLECVQDMDHENMFWYRQDPGLGLRLIYFSYDVKMKEKGDIPEGYSVSREKKERFSLILESASTNQTSMYLCASRPGLAGDDEQYFGPGTRLTVT.

The CDR3 reads CASSTTGWGYTF. CDR3 in DNA: TGTGCCAGTAGTACGACAGGGTGGGGCTACACCTTC. The V call is TRBV19, the J call TRBJ1-2, with 7 positions matching TRBD1. Germline CDR1 reads LNHDA; CDR2 reads SQIVND (reference sequence). The V gene end was trimmed by 4 bases and the J gene end by 8 bases; junction bases not matched to a gene: 4. The CDR3 has 12 amino acids.

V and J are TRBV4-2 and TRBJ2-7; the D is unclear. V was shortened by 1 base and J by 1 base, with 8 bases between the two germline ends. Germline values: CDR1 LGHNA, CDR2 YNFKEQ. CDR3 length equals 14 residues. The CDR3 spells CASSQVDGSYEQYF. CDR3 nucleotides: TGTGCCAGCAGCCAAGTTGACGGGTCCTACGAGCAGTACTTC.

Here the CDR3 DNA reads TGTGCCAGCAGTTACTCGTTGGGGGCGAACACTGAAGCTTTCTTT. Residues: CASSYSLGANTEAFF. The rearrangement joins TRBV6-5 to TRBJ1-1; possibly TRBD1 for D (6 bases). V was cut by 0 bases and J by 1 base, with 9 bases left in between. Looked up from germline, CDR1 is MNHEY and CDR2 is SVGAGI. This CDR3 spans 15 amino acids.

CDR3 protein: CASSPNGVEYEQYF. The CDR3 region has the DNA TGTGCCAGCAGCCCCAACGGGGTCGAGTACGAGCAGTACTTC. This chain links TRBV6-5 with TRBJ2-7; D may be TRBD2 (5 bases). CDR1 and CDR2 from the germline V gene are MNHEY and SVGAGI. This CDR3 comprises 14 residues. The V gene lost 6 bases and the J gene lost 4 bases, with 16 bases spanning the gap.

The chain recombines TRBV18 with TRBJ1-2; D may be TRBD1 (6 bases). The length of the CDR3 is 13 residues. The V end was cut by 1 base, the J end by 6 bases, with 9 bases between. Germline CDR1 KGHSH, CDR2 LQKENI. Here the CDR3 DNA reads TGTGCCAGCTCACCACGGGAGGGGGATGGCTACACCTTC. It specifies CASSPREGDGYTF.

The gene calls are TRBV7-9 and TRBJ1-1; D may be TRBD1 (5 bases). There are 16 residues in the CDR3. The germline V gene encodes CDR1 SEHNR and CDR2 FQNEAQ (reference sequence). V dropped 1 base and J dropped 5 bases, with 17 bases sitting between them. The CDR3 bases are TGTGCCAGCAGCTTAGTCGGGGGAGGCGGGAAAACTGAAGCTTTCTTT. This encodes CASSLVGGGGKTEAFF.

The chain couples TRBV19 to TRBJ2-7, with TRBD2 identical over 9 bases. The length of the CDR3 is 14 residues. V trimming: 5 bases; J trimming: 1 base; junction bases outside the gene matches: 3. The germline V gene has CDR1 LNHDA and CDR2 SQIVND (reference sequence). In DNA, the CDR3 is TGTGCCAGTAGTGACCTAGCGGGGTCCTACGAGCAGTACTTC. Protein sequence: CASSDLAGSYEQYF.

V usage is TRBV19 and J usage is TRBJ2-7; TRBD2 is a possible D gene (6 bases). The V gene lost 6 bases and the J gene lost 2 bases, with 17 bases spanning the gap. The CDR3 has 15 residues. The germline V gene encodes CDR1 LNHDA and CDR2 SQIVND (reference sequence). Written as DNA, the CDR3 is TGTGCCAGTAGCACAAGGGAGGAAGTCGCCTACGAGCAGTACTTC. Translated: CASSTREEVAYEQYF.

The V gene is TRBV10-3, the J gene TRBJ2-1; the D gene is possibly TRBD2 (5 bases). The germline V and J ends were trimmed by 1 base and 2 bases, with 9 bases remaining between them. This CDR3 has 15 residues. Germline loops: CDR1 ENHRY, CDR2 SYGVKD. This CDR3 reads CAISEYDGTYNEQFF. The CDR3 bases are TGTGCCATCAGTGAGTATGACGGGACCTACAATGAGCAGTTCTTC.

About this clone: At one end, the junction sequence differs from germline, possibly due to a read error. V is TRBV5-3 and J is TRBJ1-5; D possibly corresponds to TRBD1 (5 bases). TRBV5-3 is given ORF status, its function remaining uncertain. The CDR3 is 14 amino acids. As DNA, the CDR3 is TGTGCCAGAAGGTTGGCAGGGACTTATCAGCCCCAGCATTTT. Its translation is CARRLAGTYQPQHF.

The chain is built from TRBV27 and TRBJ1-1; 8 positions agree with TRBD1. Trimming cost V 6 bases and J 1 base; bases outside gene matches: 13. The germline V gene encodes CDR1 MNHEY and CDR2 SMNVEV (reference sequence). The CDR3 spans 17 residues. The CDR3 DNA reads TGTGCCAGCAGCCTCGGGACAGGCTACCCCCAGAACACTGAAGCTTTCTTT. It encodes CASSLGTGYPQNTEAFF.

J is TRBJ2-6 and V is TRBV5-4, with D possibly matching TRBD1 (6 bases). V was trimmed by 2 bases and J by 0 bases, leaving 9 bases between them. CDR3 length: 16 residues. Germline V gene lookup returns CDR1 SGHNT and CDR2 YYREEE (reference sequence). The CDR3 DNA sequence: TGTGCCAGCAGCTTAGGACAGAGCTCTGGGGCCAACGTCCTGACTTTC. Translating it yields CASSLGQSSGANVLTF.

The CDR3 DNA sequence: TGTGCCAGTAGTCAGACAGATGGCTACACCTTC. It yields the protein CASSQTDGYTF. This chain uses TRBV19 with TRBJ1-2; possibly TRBD1 for D (5 bases). The ends were cut back, 5 bases at V and 6 bases at J, with 7 bases in the middle. Germline CDR1 reads LNHDA; CDR2 reads SQIVND (reference sequence). CDR3 length: 11 residues.

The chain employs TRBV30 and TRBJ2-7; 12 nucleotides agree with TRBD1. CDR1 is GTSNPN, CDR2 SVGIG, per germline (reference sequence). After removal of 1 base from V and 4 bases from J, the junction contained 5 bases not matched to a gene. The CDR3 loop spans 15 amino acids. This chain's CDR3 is CAWSGGTGGLYEQYF. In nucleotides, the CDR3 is TGTGCCTGGAGTGGGGGGACAGGGGGCTTATACGAGCAGTACTTC.

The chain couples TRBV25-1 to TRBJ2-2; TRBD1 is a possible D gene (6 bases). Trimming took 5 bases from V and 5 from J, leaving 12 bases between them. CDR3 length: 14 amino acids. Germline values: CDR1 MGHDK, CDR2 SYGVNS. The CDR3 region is CASSPTQGTGELFF. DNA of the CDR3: TGTGCCAGCAGTCCGACCCAGGGGACCGGGGAGCTGTTTTTT.

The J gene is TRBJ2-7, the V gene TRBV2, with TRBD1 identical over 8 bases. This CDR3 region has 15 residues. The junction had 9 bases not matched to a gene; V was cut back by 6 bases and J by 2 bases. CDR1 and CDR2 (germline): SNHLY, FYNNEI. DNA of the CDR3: TGTGCCAGCAGCCAAGGAGGACAGGGACCCTACGAGCAGTACTTC. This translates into CASSQGGQGPYEQYF.

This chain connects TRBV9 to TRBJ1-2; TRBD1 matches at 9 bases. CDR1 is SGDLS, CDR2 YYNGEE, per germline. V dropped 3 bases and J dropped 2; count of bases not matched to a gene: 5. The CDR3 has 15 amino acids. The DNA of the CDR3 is TGTGCCAGCAGCGCAATACAGGGGGCGAACTATGGCTACACCTTC. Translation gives CASSAIQGANYGYTF.

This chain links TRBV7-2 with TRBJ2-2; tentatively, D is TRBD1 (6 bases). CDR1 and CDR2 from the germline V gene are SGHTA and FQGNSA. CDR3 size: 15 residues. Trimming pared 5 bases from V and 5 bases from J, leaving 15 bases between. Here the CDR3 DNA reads TGTGCCAGCAGCCGACAGGACAGAAGGACCGGGGAGCTGTTTTTT. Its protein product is CASSRQDRRTGELFF.

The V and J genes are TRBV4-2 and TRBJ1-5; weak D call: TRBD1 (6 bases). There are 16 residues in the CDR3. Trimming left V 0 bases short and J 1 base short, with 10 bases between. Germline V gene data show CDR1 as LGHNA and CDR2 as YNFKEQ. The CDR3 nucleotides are TGTGCCAGCAGCCAAGATTGGCAGGGGAGCAATCAGCCCCAGCATTTT. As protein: CASSQDWQGSNQPQHF.

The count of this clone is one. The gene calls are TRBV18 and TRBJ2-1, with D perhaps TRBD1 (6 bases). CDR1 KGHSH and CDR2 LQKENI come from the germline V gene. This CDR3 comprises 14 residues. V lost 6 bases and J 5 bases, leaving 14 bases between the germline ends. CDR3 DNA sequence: TGTGCCAGCTCTCGTATGCCAGGGGACAATGAGCAGTTCTTC. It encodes CASSRMPGDNEQFF.

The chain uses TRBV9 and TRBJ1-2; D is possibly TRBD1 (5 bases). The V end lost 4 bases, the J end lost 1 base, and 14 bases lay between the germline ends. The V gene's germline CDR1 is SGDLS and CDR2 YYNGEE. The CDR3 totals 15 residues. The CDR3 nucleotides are TGTGCCAGCAGCTCCCCCGCCCAGGGTAACTATGGCTACACCTTC. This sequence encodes CASSSPAQGNYGYTF.

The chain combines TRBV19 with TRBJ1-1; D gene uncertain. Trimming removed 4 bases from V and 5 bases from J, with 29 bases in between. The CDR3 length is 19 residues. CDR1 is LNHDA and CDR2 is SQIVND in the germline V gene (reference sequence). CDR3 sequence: CASSTLDRWGVVIGTEAFF. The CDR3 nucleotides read TGTGCCAGTAGTACCCTCGACCGGTGGGGAGTTGTTATCGGGACTGAAGCTTTCTTT.

The CDR3 region is CASSFRAGVETQYF. The CDR3 DNA is TGTGCCAGCAGCTTTAGGGCCGGGGTAGAGACCCAGTACTTC. The V gene is TRBV7-2, the J gene TRBJ2-5; perhaps TRBD2 as D (5 bases). This CDR3 has 14 residues. Looked up from germline, CDR1 is SGHTA and CDR2 is FQGNSA. With 3 bases removed from V and 4 bases from J, the gap between germline ends came to 12 bases. The full variable domain, completed using reference TRBV7-2 and TRBJ2-5, is GAGVSQSPSNKVTEKGKDVELRCDPISGHTALYWYRQSLGQGLEFLIYFQGNSAPDKSGLPSDRFSAERTGGSVSTLTIQRTQQEDSAVYLCASSFRAGVETQYFGPGTRLLVL.

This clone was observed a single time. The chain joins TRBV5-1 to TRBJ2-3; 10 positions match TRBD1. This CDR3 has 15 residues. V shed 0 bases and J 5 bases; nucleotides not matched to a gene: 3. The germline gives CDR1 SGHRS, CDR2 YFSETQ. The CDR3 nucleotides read TGCGCCAGCAGCTTGGGACAGGGGGCTATAGATACGCAGTATTTT. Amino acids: CASSLGQGAIDTQYF.

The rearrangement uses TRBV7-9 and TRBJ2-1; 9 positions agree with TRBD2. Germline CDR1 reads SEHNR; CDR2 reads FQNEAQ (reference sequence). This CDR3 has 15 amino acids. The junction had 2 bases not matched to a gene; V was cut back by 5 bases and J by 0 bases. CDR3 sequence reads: CASSRTSVSYNEQFF. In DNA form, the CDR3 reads TGTGCCAGCAGCCGGACTAGCGTCTCCTACAATGAGCAGTTCTTC.

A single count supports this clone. The DNA of the CDR3 is TGTGCCAGCAGCCCAGGGGCAGGCTACTCCTACGAGCAGTACTTC. Its translation: CASSPGAGYSYEQYF. The genes are TRBV11-2 and TRBJ2-7; the D gene is possibly TRBD1 (6 bases). Trimming cost V 5 bases and J 0 bases, with 14 bases left between them. The length of the CDR3 is 15 residues. CDR1 is SGHAT, CDR2 FQNNGV, per germline. The entire variable domain, with the rest obtained from reference TRBV11-2 and TRBJ2-7, is as follows: EAGVAQSPRYKIIEKRQSVAFWCNPISGHATLYWYQQILGQGPKLLIQFQNNGVVDDSQLPKDRFSAERLKGVDSTLKIQPAKLEDSAVYLCASSPGAGYSYEQYFGPGTRLTVT.